The 8 T cell receptor beta chains given below trace back to one sample, sequenced in a study of cytomegalovirus exposure and HLA in healthy donors. Amplification used 60 Vbeta primers and 13 Jbeta primers. This table comes from immunoSEQ multiplex PCR, and its TCRdb copy is limited to in-frame clones, with some not included. Of roughly 130,000 clones in the sample, approximately 88% are singletons; the top ten hold about 0.51%. Material: PBMCs. These receptors originate from a woman aged 40 to 50 in good health and CMV-seronegative.

This chain joins TRBV18 and TRBJ2-7; the D is unclear. This CDR3 region has 13 residues. Germline CDR1 KGHSH, CDR2 LQKENI. Trimming took 3 bases from V and 3 from J, leaving 9 bases between them. The CDR3 loop is CASSPAQYYEQYF. The CDR3 DNA reads TGTGCCAGCTCACCGGCACAGTACTACGAGCAGTACTTC.

The rearrangement uses TRBV11-3 and TRBJ2-5; tentatively, D is TRBD2 (5 bases). V gave up 4 bases and J gave up 6 bases, with 18 bases separating them. Germline values: CDR1 SGHNT, CDR2 YENEEA. CDR3 size: 15 residues. The CDR3 here is CASSSTGKGVKTQYF. As DNA, the CDR3 is TGTGCCAGCAGCTCGACGGGGAAGGGAGTAAAGACCCAGTACTTC.

The chain recombines TRBV2 with TRBJ2-7; perhaps TRBD2 as D (7 bases). The V end lost 8 bases, the J end lost 3 bases, and 14 bases lay between the germline ends. This CDR3 has 13 residues. CDR1 and CDR2 from the germline V gene are SNHLY and FYNNEI. The CDR3 loop reads CASLQGGFYEQYF. The CDR3, as DNA: TGTGCCAGCCTACAGGGAGGGTTCTACGAGCAGTACTTC.

In DNA, the CDR3 is TGTGCCATCAGTGAGGCCGGGACAGGGGTGTGGTCCACTGAAGCTTTCTTT. The encoded protein is CAISEAGTGVWSTEAFF. This rearrangement joins TRBV10-3 to TRBJ1-1; TRBD1 matches 10 bases. The CDR3 contains 17 residues. V dropped 2 bases and J dropped 4; count of bases not matched to a gene: 10. Germline V CDR1 and CDR2: ENHRY, SYGVKD.

V is TRBV27 and J is TRBJ2-1; maybe TRBD2 (6 bases). Between the trimmed V and J ends, which lost 6 bases and 4 bases, there was a span of 16 bases. The CDR3 covers 15 residues. Germline-derived CDR1 and CDR2 are MNHEY and SMNVEV (reference sequence). As DNA, the CDR3 is TGTGCCAGCAGACCGGCGGGAACCGGATACAATGAGCAGTTCTTC. This sequence encodes CASRPAGTGYNEQFF.

The J gene is TRBJ1-5, the V gene TRBV7-2, with a tentative D call TRBD1 (6 bases). V was clipped by 3 bases and J by 4 bases, with 13 bases between them. This CDR3 is built from 15 residues. Germline values: CDR1 SGHTA, CDR2 FQGNSA. This chain's CDR3 is CASSFAGAGNQPQHF. CDR3 bases: TGTGCCAGCAGCTTTGCGGGGGCTGGGAATCAGCCCCAGCATTTT.

V usage is TRBV13 and J usage is TRBJ2-7, with 11 bases that match TRBD2. Per germline, CDR1 PRHDT and CDR2 FYEKMQ (reference sequence). The CDR3 has 14 residues. V lost 5 bases and J lost 6; bases outside the gene matches: 6. The CDR3 DNA reads as TGTGCCAGCAGCATGGGACTAGCGGACCCCGAGCAGTACTTC. Translated, it gives CASSMGLADPEQYF.

The rearrangement joins TRBV9 to TRBJ2-1, with 11 bases identical to TRBD2. V was pared by 0 bases and J by 8 bases, with 4 bases of the junction left unmatched. This CDR3 spans 15 amino acids. Germline V lookup: CDR1 SGDLS, CDR2 YYNGEE. The CDR3 reads CASSVGLAGLDEQFF. CDR3 coding DNA: TGTGCCAGCAGCGTAGGACTAGCGGGATTGGATGAGCAGTTCTTC.